A single sample gave rise to the 10 T cell receptor beta chains below, sequenced in a study of blood T cell repertoires in COVID-19. The data were produced by immunoSEQ multiplex PCR, yet TCRdb's version contains in-frame clones alone and is incomplete. The top ten clones hold about 2.3% of a sample with 150,000 to 250,000 clones, approximately 90% of them seen once. Source material: PBMCs or T cells enriched from blood (not recorded which). The receptor source for this set is a woman aged 30 to 39 who had recovered from COVID-19.

This sequence joins TRBV7-2 and TRBJ1-2; no clear D. CDR1 is SGHTA and CDR2 is FQGNSA in the germline V gene. The germline V and J ends were trimmed by 5 bases and 3 bases, with 10 bases remaining between them. The CDR3 extends over 13 amino acids. CDR3 nucleotide sequence: TGTGCCAGCAGCCTAGACAAATACTATGGCTACACCTTC. Protein: CASSLDKYYGYTF.

This chain joins TRBV9 and TRBJ2-6, with D perhaps matching TRBD2 (6 bases). Trimming removed 2 bases from V and 0 bases from J, with 15 bases in between. CDR3 size: 18 residues. Germline V CDR1 and CDR2: SGDLS, YYNGEE. CDR3 sequence (DNA): TGTGCCAGCAGCGTTTCCGGGACTCTAAGCTCTGGGGCCAACGTCCTGACTTTC. Translating gives CASSVSGTLSSGANVLTF.

V gene TRBV3-1 (or the pseudogene TRBV3-2) combines with J gene TRBJ2-5; weak D call: TRBD1 (6 bases). The CDR3 sequence is 14 residues long. Trimming removed 0 bases at V and 7 bases at J, with 12 bases between. Germline-derived CDR1 and CDR2 are LGHDT and YNNKEL (reference sequence). Here the CDR3 DNA reads TGTGCCAGCAGCCAAGATGGGGGCCGGCGGACCCAGTACTTC. Residues: CASSQDGGRRTQYF.

Turning to this clone: One end of the junction does not line up with germline, which may come from a read error. V is TRBV5-4 and J is TRBJ2-1; 7 nucleotides match TRBD2. This CDR3 comprises 14 residues. CDR1 SGHNT and CDR2 YYREEE come from the germline V gene (reference sequence). CDR3 protein: CATSGGSSYNEQFF. CDR3 in DNA: TGTGCCACCAGCGGCGGGAGTTCCTACAATGAGCAGTTCTTC. Full variable domain (rest looked up from reference TRBV5-4 and TRBJ2-1): ETGVTQSPTHLIKTRGQQVTLRCSSQSGHNTVSWYQQALGQGPQFIFQYYREEENGRGNFPPRFSGLQFPNYSSELNVNALELDDSALYLCATSGGSSYNEQFFGPGTRLTVL.

The chain carries TRBV27 and TRBJ2-1; 8 bases agree with TRBD1. V dropped 3 bases and J dropped 7; count of bases not matched to a gene: 5. This CDR3 has 14 amino acids. Looked up from germline, CDR1 is MNHEY and CDR2 is SMNVEV (reference sequence). This CDR3 reads CASSFVDRENEQFF. The CDR3 DNA is TGTGCCAGCAGTTTCGTGGACAGGGAGAATGAGCAGTTCTTC.

The chain employs TRBV6-5 and TRBJ1-2, with 8 bases aligning to TRBD1. The CDR3 sequence is 15 residues long. The germline V gene encodes CDR1 MNHEY and CDR2 SVGAGI. V gave up 5 bases and J gave up 8 bases; unmatched junction bases: 13. The CDR3 DNA reads as TGTGCCAGCAGTCCCTCCCCAGGGGGCGCAAAGGGCTACACCTTC. Translation: CASSPSPGGAKGYTF.

This clone was seen just once. The genes are TRBV6-5 and TRBJ2-1; 7 nucleotides agree with TRBD2. With V trimmed by 2 bases and J by 0 bases, 4 bases remained unmatched. CDR1 and CDR2 (germline): MNHEY, SVGAGI. This CDR3 region has 16 residues. The CDR3 sequence: CASSYLAEPSYNEQFF. The CDR3, as DNA: TGTGCCAGCAGTTACCTAGCGGAGCCCTCCTACAATGAGCAGTTCTTC.

The chain couples TRBV9 to TRBJ1-1; TRBD1 agrees at 8 bases. The CDR3 runs to 15 residues. J was trimmed by 0 bases and V by 3 bases; bases with no gene match: 4. The germline gives CDR1 SGDLS, CDR2 YYNGEE. The CDR3 loop is CASSAGQGMNTEAFF. The CDR3, as DNA: TGTGCCAGCAGCGCCGGACAGGGAATGAACACTGAAGCTTTCTTT.

This chain uses TRBV7-9 with TRBJ1-3, with TRBD1 matching 12 bases. V dropped 5 bases and J dropped 7; count of bases not matched to a gene: 9. The CDR3 has 16 residues. Germline-derived CDR1 and CDR2 are SEHNR and FQNEAQ (reference sequence). CDR3 nucleotides: TGTGCCAGCAGCACCGGGACAGGGGGCTCGAAGAACACCATATATTTT. Its translation: CASSTGTGGSKNTIYF.

The rearrangement uses TRBV5-1 and TRBJ2-5; TRBD1 is a possible D gene (6 bases). CDR1 is SGHRS, CDR2 YFSETQ, per germline. Trimming took 4 bases from V and 1 from J, leaving 14 bases between them. This CDR3 contains 15 residues. CDR3 protein: CASSRGQQGQETQYF. CDR3 DNA sequence: TGCGCCAGCAGCCGGGGCCAACAGGGCCAAGAGACCCAGTACTTC.